A single sample is the source of the 18 T cell receptor beta chains below, sequenced in a study of Ad26.COV2.S vaccination and SARS-CoV-2 variants. Sample treatment: roughly 20 received Ad26.COV2.S at low or high dose, single or two shots; roughly five received placebo; per-sample allocation not given. Samples were taken on day 63 after the first vaccine or placebo injection. Clones were read by immunoSEQ multiplex PCR, and TCRdb kept only the in-frame ones, dropping some. The data hold around 400,000 clones, with 83% observed a single time. Sequenced material: peripheral blood, taken in a trial of Ad26.COV2.S vaccine versus placebo. The receptors derive from a person aged 18-65 years who received the Ad26.COV2.S COVID-19 vaccine or a placebo.

The chain uses TRBV4-2 and TRBJ1-2; TRBD1 matches 7 bases. The ends lost 0 bases at V and 3 bases at J; junction bases unmatched: 4. The CDR3 is made up of 15 amino acids. CDR1 is LGHNA, CDR2 YNFKEQ, per germline. The CDR3 is CASSQDEGGDYGYTF. In DNA, the CDR3 is TGTGCCAGCAGCCAAGACGAAGGGGGCGACTATGGCTACACCTTC.

The chain recombines TRBV5-4 with TRBJ2-5; D possibly corresponds to TRBD1 (6 bases). The CDR3 consists of 14 residues. With 2 bases removed from V and 0 bases from J, the gap between germline ends came to 8 bases. CDR1 is SGHNT and CDR2 is YYREEE in the germline V gene (reference sequence). The CDR3 DNA reads TGTGCCAGCAGCTTCCGGGACAACCAAGAGACCCAGTACTTC. Amino acids: CASSFRDNQETQYF.

Points on this clone: The identical CDR3 is also encoded by other nucleotide sequences in the sample. The chain has TRBV19 and TRBJ1-1, with D possibly matching TRBD1 (6 bases). CDR3 size: 13 residues. Per the germline V gene, CDR1 is LNHDA and CDR2 is SQIVND (reference sequence). V shed 3 bases and J shed 5 bases, with 10 bases lying between them. In DNA form, the CDR3 reads TGTGCCAGTAGTATCGGTAGGGGGACTGAAGCTTTCTTT. Its protein product is CASSIGRGTEAFF.

This clone was picked up many times. The chain carries TRBV7-9 and TRBJ2-5; 7 bases fit TRBD2. With V trimmed by 2 bases and J by 3 bases, 6 bases remained unmatched. Per the germline V gene, CDR1 is SEHNR and CDR2 is FQNEAQ (reference sequence). The CDR3 sequence is 15 residues long. Here the CDR3 reads CASSLLGLAEETQYF. Here the CDR3 DNA reads TGTGCCAGCAGCTTACTAGGGCTAGCGGAAGAGACCCAGTACTTC.

This sequence joins TRBV28 and TRBJ2-2; 14 bases match TRBD2. Losses at the gene ends were 6 bases for V and 7 bases for J; bases not matched to a gene: 1. The V gene's germline CDR1 is MDHEN and CDR2 SYDVKM. CDR3 length: 14 residues. CDR3 loop: CASRTSGRDGELFF. The CDR3 DNA sequence: TGTGCCAGCAGGACTAGCGGGAGGGACGGGGAGCTGTTTTTT.

This clone was detected once. J is TRBJ2-2 and V is TRBV5-5, with 7 bases identical to TRBD1. Germline V gives CDR1 SGHKS, CDR2 YYEKEE (reference sequence). V lost 4 bases and J lost 1; bases outside the gene matches: 10. The CDR3 extends over 17 amino acids. The CDR3 region is CASSPGTATRNTGELFF. CDR3 nucleotides: TGTGCCAGCAGCCCCGGGACAGCAACCAGGAACACCGGGGAGCTGTTTTTT.

This chain uses TRBV6-5 with TRBJ1-5, with a tentative D call TRBD1 (5 bases). The germline V gene encodes CDR1 MNHEY and CDR2 SVGAGI. This CDR3 is 16 amino acids long. Trimming stripped 0 bases from V and 4 bases from J, with 13 bases between. CDR3 in amino acids: CASSYSGTGGNQPQHF. The CDR3 bases are TGTGCCAGCAGTTACTCGGGCACGGGGGGGAATCAGCCCCAGCATTTT.

With respect to this clone: Other DNA sequences within the sample encode an identical CDR3. The chain recombines TRBV5-1 with TRBJ2-7, with 9 positions matching TRBD1. The germline CDR1 and CDR2 sequences are SGHRS and YFSETQ. CDR3 length: 13 residues. Trimming removed 7 bases from V and 3 bases from J; junction bases left unmatched: 5. The CDR3 bases are TGCGCCAGCCGCCGGGACAGGGACTACGAGCAGTACTTC. It translates to CASRRDRDYEQYF.

The chain is built from TRBV30 and TRBJ2-7, with a weak D call TRBD2 (6 bases). The CDR3 runs to 13 residues. V lost 5 bases and J lost 2, with 13 bases in between. Per the germline V gene, CDR1 is GTSNPN and CDR2 is SVGIG (reference sequence). The CDR3 protein is CAWALTGAYEQYF. The CDR3, as DNA: TGTGCCTGGGCTCTGACGGGAGCCTACGAGCAGTACTTC.

The V and J genes are TRBV18 and TRBJ2-6; D gene unclear. This CDR3 spans 15 amino acids. Deletions cut 4 bases from V and 0 bases from J, with 7 bases between. The germline CDR1 and CDR2 sequences are KGHSH and LQKENI. The CDR3 protein is CASSQLDSGANVLTF. Here the CDR3 DNA reads TGTGCCAGCTCACAACTTGACTCTGGGGCCAACGTCCTGACTTTC.

The chain joins TRBV10-1 to TRBJ2-1, with 8 bases that match TRBD2. Germline V lookup: CDR1 WNHNN, CDR2 SYGVQD (reference sequence). The CDR3 is 15 amino acids. V shed 3 bases, J shed 8 bases, and the junction held 9 bases outside the gene matches. CDR3 bases: TGCGCCAGCAGTGATACAGCGGGAGTCTTCCATGAGCAGTTCTTC. This gives the protein CASSDTAGVFHEQFF.

V gene TRBV9 combines with J gene TRBJ2-2; D uncertain. This CDR3 is 13 amino acids long. The V end lost 2 bases, the J end lost 7 bases, and 9 bases lay between the germline ends. CDR1 is SGDLS, CDR2 YYNGEE, per germline. The CDR3, as DNA: TGTGCCAGCAGCGTGGGTAGGAACGGGGAGCTGTTTTTT. As protein: CASSVGRNGELFF. Full variable domain (remainder filled in from reference TRBV9 and TRBJ2-2): DSGVTQTPKHLITATGQRVTLRCSPRSGDLSVYWYQQSLDQGLQFLIQYYNGEERAKGNILERFSAQQFPDLHSELNLSSLELGDSALYFCASSVGRNGELFFGEGSRLTVL.

This clone appeared a few times. The chain couples TRBV6-2 or TRBV6-3 to TRBJ1-5; D uncertain. CDR1 MNHEY and CDR2 SVGEGT come from the germline V gene. Trimming took off 2 bases at V and 9 bases at J, with 14 bases between the two ends. This CDR3 comprises 14 residues. The CDR3 nucleotides read TGTGCCAGCAGTTACCGGACCGAAGGGCGGCCCCAGCATTTT. Its translation is CASSYRTEGRPQHF.

V usage is TRBV29-1 and J usage is TRBJ1-1; 8 bases map to TRBD1. Germline CDR1 reads SQVTM; CDR2 reads ANQGSEA. This CDR3 comprises 13 residues. J was trimmed by 6 bases and V by 0 bases; bases with no gene match: 3. The chain's CDR3 is CSVEEGTGAEAFF. The CDR3 region has the DNA TGCAGCGTTGAAGAGGGGACAGGCGCTGAAGCTTTCTTT.

The V and J genes are TRBV4-3 and TRBJ2-1; D is unclear. CDR1 is LGHNA, CDR2 YSLEER, per germline. V lost 2 bases, J lost 5 bases, and 10 bases lay in between. The CDR3 is 14 residues long. CDR3 sequence (DNA): TGCGCCAGCAGCCAACAGACTCGAAACAATGAGCAGTTCTTC. Its translation is CASSQQTRNNEQFF.

V usage is TRBV29-1 and J usage is TRBJ1-2; D gene ambiguous. Deletions cut 3 bases from V and 4 bases from J, with 9 bases between. The CDR3 extends over 12 amino acids. Germline assignment: CDR1 SQVTM and CDR2 ANQGSEA. CDR3 DNA sequence: TGCAGCGTTGAGGCGGAGACCTATGGCTACACCTTC. Residues: CSVEAETYGYTF. The full variable domain, with the rest looked up from reference TRBV29-1 and TRBJ1-2, is SAVISQKPSRDICQRGTSLTIQCQVDSQVTMMFWYRQQPGQSLTLIATANQGSEATYESGFVIDKFPISRPNLTFSTLTVSNMSPEDSSIYLCSVEAETYGYTFGSGTRLTVV.

The chain carries TRBV7-2 and TRBJ1-1; D remains ambiguous. V dropped 2 bases and J dropped 10 bases, with 17 bases sitting between them. Germline V lookup: CDR1 SGHTA, CDR2 FQGNSA. The length of the CDR3 is 14 residues. CDR3 in amino acids: CASSLTSGPLGAFF. In nucleotides, the CDR3 is TGTGCCAGCAGCTTAACGAGTGGACCTCTGGGAGCTTTCTTT.

This chain connects TRBV27 to TRBJ2-3, with a tentative D call TRBD2 (5 bases). CDR3 size: 13 residues. Deletions cut 7 bases from V and 2 bases from J, with 10 bases between. Per germline, CDR1 MNHEY and CDR2 SMNVEV (reference sequence). The CDR3 DNA follows: TGTGCCAGCACAGCGGCCTTCACAGATACGCAGTATTTT. Residues: CASTAAFTDTQYF.